This T cell receptor beta chain was retrieved from a study of T cells in Graves' hyperthyroidism and ophthalmopathy. Amplified regions were TCR beta CDR3 sequences from RNA transcripts. First-round RT-PCR of the TCR CDR3 relied on the HTBI primer set. TCRdb redid the calling of the multiplex PCR reads with MiXCR, one entry per CDR3 protein. This table has hundreds of thousands of distinct CDR3 sequences, under 25% appearing once. Germline V CDR1 and CDR2: DFQATT, SNEGSKA (reference sequence). V was pared by 2 bases and J by 0 bases, with 8 bases of the junction left unmatched. CDR3 length: 17 residues. Fresh peripheral blood, roughly 10 ml, was the source of the PBMCs.

The origin of this receptor is a man aged 25-45 years with Graves' ophthalmopathy. The chain carries TRBV20-1 and TRBJ2-1; 9 bases line up with TRBD2. Sequences were obtained from blood. CDR3 nucleotide sequence: TGCAGTGCTAGAAACCTAGCGGGATCGCACTCCTACAATGAGCAGTTCTTC. Translation: CSARNLAGSHSYNEQFF.